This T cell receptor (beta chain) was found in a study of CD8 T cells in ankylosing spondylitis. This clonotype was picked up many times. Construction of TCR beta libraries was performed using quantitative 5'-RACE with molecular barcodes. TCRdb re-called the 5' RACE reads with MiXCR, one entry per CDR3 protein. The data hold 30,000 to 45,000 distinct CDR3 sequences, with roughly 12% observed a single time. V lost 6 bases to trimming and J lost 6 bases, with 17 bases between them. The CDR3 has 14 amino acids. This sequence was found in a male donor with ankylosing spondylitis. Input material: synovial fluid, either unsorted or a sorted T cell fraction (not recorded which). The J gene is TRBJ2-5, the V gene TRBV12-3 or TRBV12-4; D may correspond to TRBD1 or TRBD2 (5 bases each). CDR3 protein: CASRIKGRRKTQYF. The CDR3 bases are TGTGCCAGCAGGATAAAGGGACGGAGAAAGACCCAGTACTTC.